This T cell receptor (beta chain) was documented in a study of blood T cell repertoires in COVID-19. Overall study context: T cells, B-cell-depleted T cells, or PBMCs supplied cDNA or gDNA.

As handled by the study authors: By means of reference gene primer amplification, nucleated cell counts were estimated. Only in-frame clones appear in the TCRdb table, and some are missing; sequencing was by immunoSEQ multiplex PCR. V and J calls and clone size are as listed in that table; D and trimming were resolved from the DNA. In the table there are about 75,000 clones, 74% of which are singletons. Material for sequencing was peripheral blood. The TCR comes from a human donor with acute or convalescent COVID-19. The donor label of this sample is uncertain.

The CDR3 loop is CASSLGQVAGAGELFF. CDR3 nucleotides: TGCGCCAGCAGCCTCGGTCAGGTAGCGGGCGCCGGGGAGCTGTTTTTT. J is TRBJ2-2 and V is TRBV5-1, with 7 nucleotides matching TRBD2. The germline gives CDR1 SGHRS, CDR2 YFSETQ. V trimming: 4 bases; J trimming: 6 bases; junction bases outside the gene matches: 12. This CDR3 has 16 residues.